This TCR beta chain was obtained from a study of T cell responses to AZD1222 COVID-19 vaccine. TCRdb keeps only in-frame clones here, not all; method: immunoSEQ multiplex PCR. The profile shows approximately 79,000 clones, 88% of them singletons. Study-wide results and caveats: At study baseline, merely several AZD1222 recipients were seropositive.

As concerns this clone: Its antigen is still unknown.

The material was peripheral blood, obtained on day 0 of AZD1222 vaccination. The TCR originated in an adult in good health.

DNA of the CDR3: TGTGCCAGTAGTCCGGGGGCTAGGAGCAATCAGCCCCAGCATTTT. Its translation is CASSPGARSNQPQHF. This rearrangement joins TRBV19 to TRBJ1-5, with D maybe TRBD1 (6 bases). V lost 5 bases and J 1 base, leaving 12 bases between the germline ends. This CDR3 comprises 15 residues. Germline-derived CDR1 and CDR2 are LNHDA and SQIVND (reference sequence). The whole variable domain, remainder taken from reference TRBV19 and TRBJ1-5, is DGGITQSPKYLFRKEGQNVTLSCEQNLNHDAMYWYRQDPGQGLRLIYYSQIVNDFQKGDIAEGYSVSREKKESFPLTVTSAQKNPTAFYLCASSPGARSNQPQHFGDGTRLSIL.